The rows below give T cell receptor beta chains drawn from one sample of a study of blood T cell repertoires in COVID-19. Assay used: immunoSEQ multiplex PCR; TCRdb lists only in-frame clones, some missing. This sample has about 81,000 clones; 70% to 90% occur once, and the top ten carry approximately 12%. Specimen: peripheral blood. The receptors were sampled from a man aged 65-85 years with active or convalescent COVID-19. Both conserved end residues are part of each CDR3. A D gene is named only where the DNA matches it firmly. Expanded clones get a size class; other rows say once, few or many, or leave the size out.

D: -; size: -; J: TRBJ1-1; V: TRBV6-6; DNA: TGTGCCAGCAGTTCCGGGGGACACACTGAAGCTTTCTTT; CDR3: CASSSGGHTEAFF
D: -; size: -; J: TRBJ2-7; V: TRBV28; DNA: TGTGCCAGCAGCCCCCTGGACAGAAACTACGAGCAGTACTTC; CDR3: CASSPLDRNYEQYF
D: -; size: once; J: TRBJ1-2; V: TRBV5-1; DNA: TGCGCCAGCAGACCCCAGGAAAGCATTACCTATGGCTACACCTTC; CDR3: CASRPQESITYGYTF
D: TRBD1; size: -; J: TRBJ1-6; V: TRBV6-5; DNA: TGTGCCAGCAGTTACATAGGACAGGGTGACAATTCACCCCTCCACTTT; CDR3: CASSYIGQGDNSPLHF
D: -; size: -; J: TRBJ2-4; V: TRBV4-1; DNA: TGCGCCAGCAGCCAAGCAGGAGGGGGGGTCAAAAACATTCAGTACTTC; CDR3: CASSQAGGGVKNIQYF
D: TRBD1; size: -; J: TRBJ1-1; V: TRBV2; DNA: TGTGCCAGCAGGGTGGACAGGGCTAGTGGAACTGAAGCTTTCTTT; CDR3: CASRVDRASGTEAFF
D: -; size: -; J: TRBJ1-5; V: TRBV5-5; DNA: TGTGCCAGCAGCGTTGGGGGGTTTCAGCCCCAGCATTTT; CDR3: CASSVGGFQPQHF
D: TRBD1; size: -; J: TRBJ1-5; V: TRBV5-7; DNA: TGTGCCAGCAGCTCCCTCCCGGGACAGGGGTCCGGGGGCAATCAGCCCCAGCATTTT; CDR3: CASSSLPGQGSGGNQPQHF
D: TRBD1; size: -; J: TRBJ2-5; V: TRBV7-2; DNA: TGTGCCAGCAGCCCTTGGACAGGGACCCAAGAGACCCAGTACTTC; CDR3: CASSPWTGTQETQYF
D: TRBD1; size: -; J: TRBJ1-2; V: TRBV27; DNA: TGTGCCAGCAGCACGGGACAGGGGATTAGTATTTATGGCTACACCTTC; CDR3: CASSTGQGISIYGYTF
D: TRBD1; size: -; J: TRBJ2-7; V: TRBV6-2/TRBV6-3; DNA: TGTGCCAGCAGTCGACAGGGCCTATACTACGAGCAGTACTTC; CDR3: CASSRQGLYYEQYF
D: TRBD2; size: -; J: TRBJ2-3; V: TRBV5-4; DNA: TGTGCCAGCAGCGCCCGCGTTCTAGCGGACACAGATACGCAGTATTTT; CDR3: CASSARVLADTDTQYF
D: -; size: -; J: TRBJ2-7; V: TRBV11-2; DNA: TGTGCCAGCAGCTTAGGTCAGACTAGCTCCTACGAGCAGTACTTC; CDR3: CASSLGQTSSYEQYF
D: -; size: -; J: TRBJ1-1; V: TRBV4-3; DNA: TGCGCCAGCAGCCAAGATCAGGGGACTGAAGCTTTCTTT; CDR3: CASSQDQGTEAFF
D: -; size: -; J: TRBJ2-7; V: TRBV20-1; DNA: TGCAGTGCAAGGGGTTTCGACGAGCAGTACTTC; CDR3: CSARGFDEQYF
D: -; size: -; J: TRBJ2-3; V: TRBV5-1; DNA: TGCGCCAGCAGCCTAGGACCCAGGGGGGGCACAGATACGCAGTATTTT; CDR3: CASSLGPRGGTDTQYF
D: TRBD1; size: once; J: TRBJ1-4; V: TRBV5-1; DNA: TGCGCCAGCAGCTTGGGGACAGGCCTCAATGAAAAACTGTTTTTT; CDR3: CASSLGTGLNEKLFF
D: -; size: -; J: TRBJ1-1; V: TRBV18; DNA: TGTGCCAGCTCACAGGGGAAGAACACTGAAGCTTTCTTT; CDR3: CASSQGKNTEAFF
D: -; size: -; J: TRBJ1-1; V: TRBV30; DNA: TGTGCCTGGAGTTCCTTATACAGGGACGTCATGAACACTGAAGCTTTCTTT; CDR3: CAWSSLYRDVMNTEAFF
D: TRBD1; size: few; J: TRBJ1-4; V: TRBV6-6; DNA: TGTGCCAGCAGTTCCCCCGACAGGGCAAAGGAAAAACTGTTTTTT; CDR3: CASSSPDRAKEKLFF
D: TRBD1; size: few; J: TRBJ1-5; V: TRBV19; DNA: TGTGCCAGTAGGCGGACAGGGTTTCTTTACAATCAGCCCCAGCATTTT; CDR3: CASRRTGFLYNQPQHF
D: -; size: -; J: TRBJ1-1; V: TRBV5-1; DNA: TGCGCCAGCAGCTCTAGGAGGTCTTTGAACACTGAAGCTTTCTTT; CDR3: CASSSRRSLNTEAFF
D: -; size: -; J: TRBJ1-5; V: TRBV28; DNA: TGTGCCAGCAGTTTTGTCGGTCAGCCCCAGCATTTT; CDR3: CASSFVGQPQHF
D: -; size: -; J: TRBJ2-3; V: TRBV5-1; DNA: TGCGCCAGCAGCCCGCGAGGGTTTTCCTCAGATACGCAGTATTTT; CDR3: CASSPRGFSSDTQYF
D: TRBD1; size: -; J: TRBJ2-3; V: TRBV18; DNA: TGTGCCAGCTCTGGGACAGGGCTAAGCACAGATACGCAGTATTTT; CDR3: CASSGTGLSTDTQYF
D: TRBD2; size: -; J: TRBJ2-1; V: TRBV12-3/TRBV12-4; DNA: TGTGCCAGCAGGCCTAGCGGGGGGTTTGAGCAGTTCTTC; CDR3: CASRPSGGFEQFF
D: -; size: -; J: TRBJ1-3; V: TRBV3-1/TRBV3-2; DNA: TGTGCCAGCAGCCAAGATCAGGGCACGTTCTCTGGAAACACCATATATTTT; CDR3: CASSQDQGTFSGNTIYF
D: TRBD1; size: -; J: TRBJ1-4; V: TRBV11-2; DNA: TGTGCCAGCAGCCCGGGACAGGGGGCGGAAAAACTGTTTTTT; CDR3: CASSPGQGAEKLFF
D: -; size: -; J: TRBJ1-2; V: TRBV13; DNA: TGTGCCAGCAGCTCGCAGGGCCACCTTTATGGCTACACCTTC; CDR3: CASSSQGHLYGYTF
D: TRBD1; size: -; J: TRBJ2-7; V: TRBV5-1; DNA: TGCGCCAGCAGCTTGGCCGGGACAGGGGAGGAGCAGTACTTC; CDR3: CASSLAGTGEEQYF
D: TRBD1; size: -; J: TRBJ1-1; V: TRBV10-3; DNA: TGTGCCATCAGTAGGACAGGGGTGGAAACTGAAGCTTTCTTT; CDR3: CAISRTGVETEAFF
D: TRBD1; size: -; J: TRBJ1-1; V: TRBV19; DNA: TGTGCCAGTACCACTCAAGGGGGGACAGGGGGCGGTGAAGCTTTCTTT; CDR3: CASTTQGGTGGGEAFF
D: TRBD2; size: -; J: TRBJ2-4; V: TRBV30; DNA: TGTGCCTGGAGTGTAGCGGGGGCTGGATGGAACATTCAGTACTTC; CDR3: CAWSVAGAGWNIQYF
D: TRBD1; size: -; J: TRBJ1-5; V: TRBV4-2; DNA: TGTGCCAGCAGCCAAGATGTGGCAGGGGGTAGCAATCAGCCCCAGCATTTT; CDR3: CASSQDVAGGSNQPQHF
D: -; size: -; J: TRBJ1-1; V: TRBV4-2; DNA: TGTGCCAGCAGCCAAAAGGAGGAGAGCAGGGGCGCTCTAGCTTTCTTT; CDR3: CASSQKEESRGALAFF